This T cell receptor beta chain was recovered during a study of T cells in Graves' hyperthyroidism and ophthalmopathy. The V segment lost 5 bases and the J segment 7 bases; nucleotides outside the gene matches: 15. This CDR3 has 17 residues. Germline CDR1 is SGHNT and CDR2 is YENEEA. Amplification targeted TCR beta CDR3 regions from RNA transcripts. First-round RT-PCR of the TCR CDR3 relied on the HTBI primer set. TCRdb re-analysed the multiplex PCR reads in MiXCR, keeping a single row per CDR3 protein. Among about 52,000 distinct CDR3 sequences listed, approximately 52% were seen once. Sequencing input: blood. J is TRBJ2-1 and V is TRBV11-3; TRBD2 matches 9 bases. The receptor was derived from a woman between 45 and 65 years old with Graves' ophthalmopathy. CDR3 DNA sequence: TGTGCCAGCAGCGAAACGATACTAGCGGGTCCCTTTAATGAGCAGTTCTTC. Translating it yields CASSETILAGPFNEQFF.